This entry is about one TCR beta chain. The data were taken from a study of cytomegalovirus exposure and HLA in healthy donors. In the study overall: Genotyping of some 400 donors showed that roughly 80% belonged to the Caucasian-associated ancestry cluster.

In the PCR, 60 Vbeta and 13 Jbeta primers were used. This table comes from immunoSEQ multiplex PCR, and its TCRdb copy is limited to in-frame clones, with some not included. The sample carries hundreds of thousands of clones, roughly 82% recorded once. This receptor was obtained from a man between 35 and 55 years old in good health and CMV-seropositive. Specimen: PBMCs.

CDR3 DNA sequence: TGTGCCAGCAGCTTAGAACAGGGTGGCGCTGAAGCTTTCTTT. It codes for CASSLEQGGAEAFF. The chain uses TRBV7-9 and TRBJ1-1; tentative D call: TRBD1 (6 bases). V gave up 1 base and J gave up 6 bases, with 12 bases separating them. The CDR3 contains 14 residues. The germline gives CDR1 SEHNR, CDR2 FQNEAQ (reference sequence).